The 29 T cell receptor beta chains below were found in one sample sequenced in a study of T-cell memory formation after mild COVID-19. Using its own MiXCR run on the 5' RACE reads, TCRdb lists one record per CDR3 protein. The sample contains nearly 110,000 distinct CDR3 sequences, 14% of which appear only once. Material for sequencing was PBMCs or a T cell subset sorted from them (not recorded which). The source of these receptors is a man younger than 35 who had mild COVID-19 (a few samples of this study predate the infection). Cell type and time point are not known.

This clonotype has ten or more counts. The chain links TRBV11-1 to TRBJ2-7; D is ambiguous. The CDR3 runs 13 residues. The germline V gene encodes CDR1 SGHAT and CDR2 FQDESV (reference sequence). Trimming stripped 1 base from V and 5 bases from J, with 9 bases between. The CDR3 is CASSLGPSDEQYF. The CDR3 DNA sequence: TGTGCCAGCAGCTTAGGCCCCAGCGACGAGCAGTACTTC.

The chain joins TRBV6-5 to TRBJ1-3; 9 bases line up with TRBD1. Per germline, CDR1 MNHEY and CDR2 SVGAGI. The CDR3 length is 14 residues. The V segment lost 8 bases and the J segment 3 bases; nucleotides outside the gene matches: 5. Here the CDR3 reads CASGTGGYGNTIYF. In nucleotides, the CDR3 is TGTGCCAGCGGAACAGGGGGCTATGGAAACACCATATATTTT.

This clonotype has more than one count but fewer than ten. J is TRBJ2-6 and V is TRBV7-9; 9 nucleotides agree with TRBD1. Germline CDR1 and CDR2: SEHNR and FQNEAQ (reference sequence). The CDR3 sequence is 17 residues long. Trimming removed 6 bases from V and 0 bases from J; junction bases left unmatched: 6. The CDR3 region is CASRTGTGYSGANVLTF. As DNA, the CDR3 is TGTGCCAGCAGAACCGGGACAGGGTACTCTGGGGCCAACGTCCTGACTTTC.

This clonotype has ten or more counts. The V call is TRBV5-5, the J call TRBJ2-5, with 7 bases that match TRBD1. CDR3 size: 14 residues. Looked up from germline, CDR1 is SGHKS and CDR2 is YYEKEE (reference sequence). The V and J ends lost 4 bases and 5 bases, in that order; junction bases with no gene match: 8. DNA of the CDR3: TGTGCCAGCAGCGACAGGGAGTTCAGGGAGACCCAGTACTTC. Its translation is CASSDREFRETQYF.

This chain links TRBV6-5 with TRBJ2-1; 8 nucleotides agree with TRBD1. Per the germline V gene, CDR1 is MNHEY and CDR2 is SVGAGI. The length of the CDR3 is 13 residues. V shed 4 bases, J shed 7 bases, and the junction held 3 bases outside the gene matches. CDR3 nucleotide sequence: TGTGCCAGCAGTTGGCAGGGGGCGAATGAGCAGTTCTTC. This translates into CASSWQGANEQFF.

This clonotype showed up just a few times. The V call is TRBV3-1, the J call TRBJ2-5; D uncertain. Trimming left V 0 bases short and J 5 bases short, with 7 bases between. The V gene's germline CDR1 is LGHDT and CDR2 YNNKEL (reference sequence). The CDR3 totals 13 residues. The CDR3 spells CASSQDNEETQYF. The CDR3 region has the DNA TGTGCCAGCAGCCAAGATAACGAGGAGACCCAGTACTTC.

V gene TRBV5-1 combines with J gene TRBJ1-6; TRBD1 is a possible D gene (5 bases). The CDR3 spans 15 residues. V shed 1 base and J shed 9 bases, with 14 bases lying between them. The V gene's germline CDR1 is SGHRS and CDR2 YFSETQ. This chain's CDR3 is CASSLRQTYGSPLHF. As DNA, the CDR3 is TGCGCCAGCAGCTTGAGACAGACCTATGGTTCACCCCTCCACTTT. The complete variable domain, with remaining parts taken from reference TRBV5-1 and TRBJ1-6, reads KAGVTQTPRYLIKTRGQQVTLSCSPISGHRSVSWYQQTPGQGLQFLFEYFSETQRNKGNFPGRFSGRQFSNSRSEMNVSTLELGDSALYLCASSLRQTYGSPLHFGNGTRLTVT.

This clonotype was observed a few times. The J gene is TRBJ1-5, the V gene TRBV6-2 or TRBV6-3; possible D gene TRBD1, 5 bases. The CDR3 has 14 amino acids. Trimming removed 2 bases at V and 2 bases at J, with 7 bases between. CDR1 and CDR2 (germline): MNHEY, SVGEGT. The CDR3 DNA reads TGTGCCAGCAGTTACCTCAGGGGCAATCAGCCCCAGCATTTT. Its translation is CASSYLRGNQPQHF.

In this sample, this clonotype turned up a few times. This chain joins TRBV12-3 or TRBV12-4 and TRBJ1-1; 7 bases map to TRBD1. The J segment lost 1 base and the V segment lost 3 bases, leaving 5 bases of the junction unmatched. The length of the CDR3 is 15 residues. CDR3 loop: CASSFVTGRNTEAFF. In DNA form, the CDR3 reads TGTGCCAGCAGTTTTGTGACAGGGCGGAACACTGAAGCTTTCTTT.

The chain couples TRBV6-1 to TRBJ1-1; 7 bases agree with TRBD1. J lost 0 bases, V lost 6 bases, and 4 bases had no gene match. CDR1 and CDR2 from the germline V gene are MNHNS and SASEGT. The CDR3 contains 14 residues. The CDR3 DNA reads TGTGCCAGCAGAGAGGGACAGCTGAACACTGAAGCTTTCTTT. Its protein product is CASREGQLNTEAFF.

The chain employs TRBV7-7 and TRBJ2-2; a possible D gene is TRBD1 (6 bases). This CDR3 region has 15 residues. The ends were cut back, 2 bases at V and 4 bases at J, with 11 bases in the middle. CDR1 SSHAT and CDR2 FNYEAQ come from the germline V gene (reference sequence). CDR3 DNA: TGTGCCAGCAGCTTATTACAGGGTGGCACCGGGGAGCTGTTTTTT. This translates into CASSLLQGGTGELFF.

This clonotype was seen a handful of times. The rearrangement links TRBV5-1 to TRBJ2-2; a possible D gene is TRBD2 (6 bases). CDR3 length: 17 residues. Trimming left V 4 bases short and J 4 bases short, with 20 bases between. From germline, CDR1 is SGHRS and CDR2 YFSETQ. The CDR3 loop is CASSPRVRGTTTGELFF. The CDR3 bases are TGCGCCAGCAGCCCACGGGTTCGGGGGACGACCACCGGGGAGCTGTTTTTT. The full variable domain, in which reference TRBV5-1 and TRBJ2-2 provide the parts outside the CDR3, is KAGVTQTPRYLIKTRGQQVTLSCSPISGHRSVSWYQQTPGQGLQFLFEYFSETQRNKGNFPGRFSGRQFSNSRSEMNVSTLELGDSALYLCASSPRVRGTTTGELFFGEGSRLTVL.

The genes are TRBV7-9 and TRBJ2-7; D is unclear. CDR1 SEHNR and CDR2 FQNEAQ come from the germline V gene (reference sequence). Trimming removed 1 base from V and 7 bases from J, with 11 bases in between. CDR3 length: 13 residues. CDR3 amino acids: CASSLEGSAEQYF. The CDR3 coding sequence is TGTGCCAGCAGCTTAGAGGGATCGGCGGAGCAGTACTTC.

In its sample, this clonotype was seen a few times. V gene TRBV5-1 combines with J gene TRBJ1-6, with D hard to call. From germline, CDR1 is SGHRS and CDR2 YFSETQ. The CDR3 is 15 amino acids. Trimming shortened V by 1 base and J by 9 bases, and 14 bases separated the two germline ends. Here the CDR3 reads CASSLYAEIGSPLHF. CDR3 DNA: TGCGCCAGCAGCTTGTATGCAGAAATTGGTTCACCCCTCCACTTT.

The CDR3 protein is CASSGNRVSGGYTF. The CDR3 region has the DNA TGCGCCAGCAGCGGCAACAGGGTGTCAGGTGGCTACACCTTC. This chain links TRBV5-1 with TRBJ1-2; D might be TRBD1 (6 bases). Germline loops: CDR1 SGHRS, CDR2 YFSETQ. The CDR3 totals 14 residues. V lost 4 bases to trimming and J lost 7 bases, with 17 bases between them.

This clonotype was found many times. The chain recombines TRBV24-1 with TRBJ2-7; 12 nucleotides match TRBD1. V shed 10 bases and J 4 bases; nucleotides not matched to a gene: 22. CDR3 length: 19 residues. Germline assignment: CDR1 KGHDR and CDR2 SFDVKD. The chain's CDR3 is CATRETGTGGAEAGYEQYF. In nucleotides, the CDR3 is TGTGCCACTCGCGAAACCGGGACAGGGGGCGCTGAGGCCGGTTACGAGCAGTACTTC.

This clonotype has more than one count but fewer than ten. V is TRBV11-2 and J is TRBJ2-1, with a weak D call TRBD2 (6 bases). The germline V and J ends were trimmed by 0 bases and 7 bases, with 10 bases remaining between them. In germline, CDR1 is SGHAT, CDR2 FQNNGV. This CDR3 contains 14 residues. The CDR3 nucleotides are TGTGCCAGCAGCTTAGAGGTAGCGGATAATGAGCAGTTCTTC. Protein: CASSLEVADNEQFF.

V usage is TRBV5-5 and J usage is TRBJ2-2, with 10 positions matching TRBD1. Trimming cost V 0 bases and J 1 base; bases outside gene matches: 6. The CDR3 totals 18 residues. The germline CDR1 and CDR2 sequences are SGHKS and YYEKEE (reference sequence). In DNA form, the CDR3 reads TGTGCCAGCAGCTTGGTACCGGGGACAGGGGTGAACACCGGGGAGCTGTTTTTT. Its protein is CASSLVPGTGVNTGELFF. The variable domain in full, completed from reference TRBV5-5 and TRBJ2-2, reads DAGVTQSPTHLIKTRGQQVTLRCSPISGHKSVSWYQQVLGQGPQFIFQYYEKEERGRGNFPDRFSARQFPNYSSELNVNALLLGDSALYLCASSLVPGTGVNTGELFFGEGSRLTVL.

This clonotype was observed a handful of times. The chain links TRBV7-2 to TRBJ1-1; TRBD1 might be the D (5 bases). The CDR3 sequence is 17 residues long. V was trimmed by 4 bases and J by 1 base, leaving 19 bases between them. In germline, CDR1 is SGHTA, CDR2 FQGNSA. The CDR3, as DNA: TGTGCCAGCAGCTCCAGGGAGCCCCTAAGCAGGAACACTGAAGCTTTCTTT. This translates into CASSSREPLSRNTEAFF. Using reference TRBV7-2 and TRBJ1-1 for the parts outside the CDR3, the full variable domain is GAGVSQSPSNKVTEKGKDVELRCDPISGHTALYWYRQSLGQGLEFLIYFQGNSAPDKSGLPSDRFSAERTGGSVSTLTIQRTQQEDSAVYLCASSSREPLSRNTEAFFGQGTRLTVV.

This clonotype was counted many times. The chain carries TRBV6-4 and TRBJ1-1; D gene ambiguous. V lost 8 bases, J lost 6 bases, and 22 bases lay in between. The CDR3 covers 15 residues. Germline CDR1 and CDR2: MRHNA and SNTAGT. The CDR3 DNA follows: TGTGCCAGCCTATGGAGTCGAAATAATGCCTCTGAAGCTTTCTTT. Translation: CASLWSRNNASEAFF.

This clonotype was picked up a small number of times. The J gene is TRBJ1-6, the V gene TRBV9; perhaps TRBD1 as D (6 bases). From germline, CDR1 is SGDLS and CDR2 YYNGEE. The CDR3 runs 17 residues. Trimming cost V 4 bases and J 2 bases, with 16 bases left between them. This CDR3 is CASSRRQGPAYNSPLHF. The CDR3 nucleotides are TGTGCCAGCAGCCGTCGTCAGGGGCCAGCCTATAATTCACCCCTCCACTTT.

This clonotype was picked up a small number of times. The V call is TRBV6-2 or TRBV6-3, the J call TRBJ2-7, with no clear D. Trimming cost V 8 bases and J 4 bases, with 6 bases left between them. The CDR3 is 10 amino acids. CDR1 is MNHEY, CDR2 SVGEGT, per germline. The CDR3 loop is CASGEYEQYV. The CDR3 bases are TGTGCCAGCGGGGAATACGAGCAGTACGTC.

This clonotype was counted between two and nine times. The CDR3 loop reads CASSAGQNTEAFF. The CDR3 DNA is TGCGCCAGCAGCGCCGGACAGAACACTGAAGCTTTCTTT. The chain uses TRBV5-1 and TRBJ1-1; tentative D call: TRBD1 (5 bases). The germline CDR1 and CDR2 sequences are SGHRS and YFSETQ. The CDR3 is 13 amino acids. Trimming took 4 bases from V and 1 from J, leaving 8 bases between them.

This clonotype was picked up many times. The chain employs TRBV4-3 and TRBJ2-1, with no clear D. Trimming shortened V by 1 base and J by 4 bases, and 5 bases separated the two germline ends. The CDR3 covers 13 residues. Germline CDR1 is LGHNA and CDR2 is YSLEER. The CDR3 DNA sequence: TGCGCCAGCAGCCAAGTAGGGTACAATGAGCAGTTCTTC. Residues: CASSQVGYNEQFF.

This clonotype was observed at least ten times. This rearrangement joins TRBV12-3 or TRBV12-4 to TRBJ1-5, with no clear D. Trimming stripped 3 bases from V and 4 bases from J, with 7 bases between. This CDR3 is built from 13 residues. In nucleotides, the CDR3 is TGTGCCAGCAGTTTCTCGGGAAATCAGCCCCAGCATTTT. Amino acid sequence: CASSFSGNQPQHF.

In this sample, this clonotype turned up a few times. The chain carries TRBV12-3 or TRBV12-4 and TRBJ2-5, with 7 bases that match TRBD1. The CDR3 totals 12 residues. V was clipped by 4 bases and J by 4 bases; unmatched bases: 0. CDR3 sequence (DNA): TGTGCCAGCAGTTGGACAGGAGAGACCCAGTACTTC. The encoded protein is CASSWTGETQYF.

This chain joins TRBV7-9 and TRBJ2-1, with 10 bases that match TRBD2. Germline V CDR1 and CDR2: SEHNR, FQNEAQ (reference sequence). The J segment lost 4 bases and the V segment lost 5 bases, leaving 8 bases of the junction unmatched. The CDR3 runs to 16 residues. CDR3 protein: CASSPAGLAEYNEQFF. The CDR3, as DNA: TGTGCCAGCAGCCCCGCAGGACTAGCGGAATACAATGAGCAGTTCTTC.

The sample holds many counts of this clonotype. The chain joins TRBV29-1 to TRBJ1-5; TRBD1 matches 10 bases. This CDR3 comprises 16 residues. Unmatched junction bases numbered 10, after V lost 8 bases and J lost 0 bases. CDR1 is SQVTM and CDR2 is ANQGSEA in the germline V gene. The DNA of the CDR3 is TGCAGCCCTGGACAGGGGGAATGCTATAGCAATCAGCCCCAGCATTTT. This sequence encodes CSPGQGECYSNQPQHF.

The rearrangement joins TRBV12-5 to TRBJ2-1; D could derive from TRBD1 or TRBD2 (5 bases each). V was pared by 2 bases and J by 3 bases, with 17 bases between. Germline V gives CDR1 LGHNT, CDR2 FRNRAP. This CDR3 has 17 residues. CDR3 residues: CASGLPPGVGVYNEQFF. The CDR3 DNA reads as TGTGCTAGTGGTTTGCCCCCTGGGGTGGGGGTCTACAATGAGCAGTTCTTC.